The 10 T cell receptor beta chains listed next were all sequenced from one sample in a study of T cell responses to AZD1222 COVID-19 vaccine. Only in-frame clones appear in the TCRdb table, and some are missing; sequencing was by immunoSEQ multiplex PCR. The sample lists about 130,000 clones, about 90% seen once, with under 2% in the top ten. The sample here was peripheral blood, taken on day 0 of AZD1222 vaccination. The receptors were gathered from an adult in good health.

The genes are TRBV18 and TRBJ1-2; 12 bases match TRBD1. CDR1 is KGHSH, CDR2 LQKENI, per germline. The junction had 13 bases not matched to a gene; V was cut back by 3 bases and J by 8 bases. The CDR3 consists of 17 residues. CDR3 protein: CASSPTGTGGPLGGYTF. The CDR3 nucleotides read TGTGCCAGCTCACCGACCGGGACAGGGGGCCCCCTTGGGGGCTACACCTTC.

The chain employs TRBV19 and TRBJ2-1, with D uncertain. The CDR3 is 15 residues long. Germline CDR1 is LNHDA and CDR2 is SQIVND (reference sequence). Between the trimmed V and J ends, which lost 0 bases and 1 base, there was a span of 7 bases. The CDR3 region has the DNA TGTGCCAGTAGTATAGAACCAGCATCCTACAATGAGCAGTTCTTC. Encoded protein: CASSIEPASYNEQFF.

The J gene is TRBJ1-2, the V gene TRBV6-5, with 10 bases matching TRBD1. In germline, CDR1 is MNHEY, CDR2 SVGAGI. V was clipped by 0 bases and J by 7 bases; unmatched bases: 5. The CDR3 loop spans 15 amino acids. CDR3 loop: CASSYSLRDRGGYTF. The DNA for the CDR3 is TGTGCCAGCAGTTACTCGTTAAGGGACAGGGGTGGCTACACCTTC.

The CDR3 sequence: CASSLAGVGNTIYF. The CDR3 region has the DNA TGTGCCAGCAGCCTCGCAGGGGTTGGAAACACCATATATTTT. This chain joins TRBV7-2 and TRBJ1-3, with D tentatively TRBD1 (6 bases). Germline CDR1 is SGHTA and CDR2 is FQGNSA. The CDR3 extends over 14 amino acids. Trimming removed 5 bases at V and 3 bases at J, with 11 bases between. Full variable domain (outside the CDR3, taken from reference TRBV7-2 and TRBJ1-3): GAGVSQSPSNKVTEKGKDVELRCDPISGHTALYWYRQSLGQGLEFLIYFQGNSAPDKSGLPSDRFSAERTGGSVSTLTIQRTQQEDSAVYLCASSLAGVGNTIYFGEGSWLTVV.

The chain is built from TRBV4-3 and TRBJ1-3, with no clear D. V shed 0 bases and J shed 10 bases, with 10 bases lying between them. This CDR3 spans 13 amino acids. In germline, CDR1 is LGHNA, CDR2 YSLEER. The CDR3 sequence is CASSQDLRRTIYF. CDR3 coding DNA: TGCGCCAGCAGCCAAGATTTGAGGAGGACCATATATTTT.

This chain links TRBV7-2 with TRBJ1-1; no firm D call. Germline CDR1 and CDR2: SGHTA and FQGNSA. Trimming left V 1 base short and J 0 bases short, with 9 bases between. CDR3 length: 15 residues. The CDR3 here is CASSLVGGMNTEAFF. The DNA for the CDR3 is TGTGCCAGCAGCTTAGTGGGTGGGATGAACACTGAAGCTTTCTTT. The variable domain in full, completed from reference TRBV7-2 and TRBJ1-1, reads GAGVSQSPSNKVTEKGKDVELRCDPISGHTALYWYRQSLGQGLEFLIYFQGNSAPDKSGLPSDRFSAERTGGSVSTLTIQRTQQEDSAVYLCASSLVGGMNTEAFFGQGTRLTVV.

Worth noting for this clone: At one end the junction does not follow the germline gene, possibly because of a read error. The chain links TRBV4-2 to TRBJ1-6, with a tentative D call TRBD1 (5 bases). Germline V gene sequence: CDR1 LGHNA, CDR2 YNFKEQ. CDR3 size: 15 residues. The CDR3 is CASSQGSGGDSPLHF. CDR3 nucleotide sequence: TGTGCCAGCAGTCAAGGCTCGGGGGGGGATTCACCCCTCCACTTT.

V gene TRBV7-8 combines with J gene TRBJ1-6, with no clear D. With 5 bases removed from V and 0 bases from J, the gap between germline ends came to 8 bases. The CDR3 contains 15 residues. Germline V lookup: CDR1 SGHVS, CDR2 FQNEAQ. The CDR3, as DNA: TGTGCCAGCAGCCCCCTAAGCTCCTATAATTCACCCCTCCACTTT. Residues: CASSPLSSYNSPLHF.

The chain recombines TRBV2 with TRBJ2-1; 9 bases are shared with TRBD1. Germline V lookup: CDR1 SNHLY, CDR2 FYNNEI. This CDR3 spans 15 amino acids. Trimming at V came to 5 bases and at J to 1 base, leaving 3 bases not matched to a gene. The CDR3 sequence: CASSKDRGSYNEQFF. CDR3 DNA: TGTGCCAGCAGTAAGGACAGGGGATCCTACAATGAGCAGTTCTTC.

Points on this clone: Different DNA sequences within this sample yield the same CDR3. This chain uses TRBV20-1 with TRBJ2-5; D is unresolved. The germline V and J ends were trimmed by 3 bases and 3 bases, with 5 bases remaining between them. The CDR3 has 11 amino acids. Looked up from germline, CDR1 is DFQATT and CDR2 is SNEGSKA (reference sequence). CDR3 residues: CSARPEETQYF. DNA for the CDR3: TGCAGTGCTAGGCCAGAAGAGACCCAGTACTTC.